This T cell receptor (beta chain) was profiled in a study of blood T cell repertoires in COVID-19. Study as a whole: Acute and convalescent COVID-19 specimens originated in the United States, Italy and Spain. The analysed material was cDNA or gDNA that came from T cells, B-cell-depleted T cells, or PBMCs.

The count of this clone is one. Original analysis: Amplified reference gene primers provided the basis for estimating nucleated cell counts. Produced via immunoSEQ multiplex PCR; TCRdb's table is partial and in-frame only. D and trimming come from the DNA, and the V and J calls and clone size come from that table. This sample has 75,000 to 95,000 clones, with 88% found just once. Germline V CDR1 and CDR2: LNHDA, SQIVND (reference sequence). V dropped 3 bases and J dropped 7; count of bases not matched to a gene: 0. The CDR3 is 14 amino acids. The clonotype comes from a human donor in a cohort sampled during active COVID-19. The rearrangement joins TRBV19 to TRBJ2-1; 13 bases are a match to TRBD2. Sequencing was performed on peripheral blood. The CDR3 nucleotides are TGTGCCAGTAGTATGACTAGCGGGAGGAATGAGCAGTTCTTC. Its translation: CASSMTSGRNEQFF.